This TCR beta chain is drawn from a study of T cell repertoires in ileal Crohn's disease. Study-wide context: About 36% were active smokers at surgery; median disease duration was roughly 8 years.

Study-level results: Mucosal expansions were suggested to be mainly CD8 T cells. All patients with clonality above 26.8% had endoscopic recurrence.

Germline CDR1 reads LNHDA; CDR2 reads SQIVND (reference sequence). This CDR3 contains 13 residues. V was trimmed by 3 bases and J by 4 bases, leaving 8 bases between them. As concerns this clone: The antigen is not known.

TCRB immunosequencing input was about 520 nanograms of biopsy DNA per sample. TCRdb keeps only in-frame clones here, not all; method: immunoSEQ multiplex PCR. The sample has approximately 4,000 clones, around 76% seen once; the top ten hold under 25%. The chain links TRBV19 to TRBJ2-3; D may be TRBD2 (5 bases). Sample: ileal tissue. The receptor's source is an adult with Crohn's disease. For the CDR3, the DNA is TGTGCCAGTAGTATTGCGGGCGCAGATACGCAGTATTTT. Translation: CASSIAGADTQYF.